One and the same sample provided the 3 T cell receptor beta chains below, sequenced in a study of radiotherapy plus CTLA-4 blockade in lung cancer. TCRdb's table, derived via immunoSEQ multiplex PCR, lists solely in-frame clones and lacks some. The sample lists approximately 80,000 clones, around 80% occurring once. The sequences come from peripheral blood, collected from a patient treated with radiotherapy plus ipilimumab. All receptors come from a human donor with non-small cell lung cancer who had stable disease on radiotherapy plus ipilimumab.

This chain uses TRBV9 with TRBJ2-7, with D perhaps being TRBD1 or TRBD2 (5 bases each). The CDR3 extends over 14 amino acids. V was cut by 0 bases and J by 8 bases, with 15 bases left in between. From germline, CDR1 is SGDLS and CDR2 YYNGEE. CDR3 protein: CASSVDGTDKQQYF. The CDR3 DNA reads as TGTGCCAGCAGCGTAGATGGGACCGACAAACAGCAGTACTTC. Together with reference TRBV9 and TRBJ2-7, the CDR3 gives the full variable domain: DSGVTQTPKHLITATGQRVTLRCSPRSGDLSVYWYQQSLDQGLQFLIQYYNGEERAKGNILERFSAQQFPDLHSELNLSSLELGDSALYFCASSVDGTDKQQYFGPGTRLTVT.

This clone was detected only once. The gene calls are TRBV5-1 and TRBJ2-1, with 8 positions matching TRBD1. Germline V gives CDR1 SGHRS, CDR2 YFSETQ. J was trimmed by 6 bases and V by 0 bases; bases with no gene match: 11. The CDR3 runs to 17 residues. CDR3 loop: CASSLDPTGVTFNEQFF. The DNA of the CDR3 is TGCGCCAGCAGCTTGGACCCGACAGGGGTAACCTTCAATGAGCAGTTCTTC.

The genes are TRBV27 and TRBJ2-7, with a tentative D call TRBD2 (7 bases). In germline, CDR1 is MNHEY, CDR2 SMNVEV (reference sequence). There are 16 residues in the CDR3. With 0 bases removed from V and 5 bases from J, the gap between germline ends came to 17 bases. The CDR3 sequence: CASSLSRWGGRHEQYF. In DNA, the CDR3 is TGTGCCAGCAGTTTATCGAGGTGGGGGGGGCGCCACGAGCAGTACTTC.